Below are 20 T cell receptor beta chains sequenced from a single sample in a study of response to subunit inactivated influenza vaccine (dated by TCRdb to 2016 to 2018). The library came from RT-PCR. The sequencing machine was an Illumina HiSeq 2500. The public reads were reprocessed in TCRdb via fastp at Q25 and MiXCR, keeping in-frame beta chains. Rows matching on CDR3 protein sequence are summarized as one entry with the most common DNA and genes. The sample profile shows hundreds of thousands of distinct CDR3 sequences; about 25% of them were found once. The ten largest clonotypes hold approximately 2% of the sample. The sequencing here drew on CD4+ T cells sorted from PBMCs, taken more than 4 days after vaccination. All receptors derive from a man aged 45 to 65 who received an inactivated influenza vaccine. Donor details come from another sample of the same person, matched by shared clones.

V is TRBV18 and J is TRBJ2-5; 13 bases are shared with TRBD2. The CDR3 extends over 18 amino acids. Germline V gives CDR1 KGHSH, CDR2 LQKENI. The V and J ends lost 4 bases and 1 base, in that order; junction bases with no gene match: 9. Written as DNA, the CDR3 is TGTGCCAGCTCACTACAGAGGACTAGCGGGAGACCCCAAGAGACCCAGTACTTC. Its protein is CASSLQRTSGRPQETQYF.

This clonotype turned up a few times. The V and J genes are TRBV25-1 and TRBJ2-3, with a tentative D call TRBD1 (5 bases). The length of the CDR3 is 16 residues. In germline, CDR1 is MGHDK, CDR2 SYGVNS. Deletions cut 6 bases from V and 5 bases from J, with 21 bases between. The CDR3 sequence is CASSSLFTGRGDTQYF. CDR3 coding DNA: TGTGCCAGCAGCTCTTTATTTACCGGTAGGGGAGATACGCAGTATTTT.

J is TRBJ2-5 and V is TRBV12-3 or TRBV12-4, with D tentatively TRBD1 (6 bases). Trimming cost V 6 bases and J 1 base, with 15 bases left between them. This CDR3 comprises 15 residues. CDR3 protein: CASSDNTGSQETQYF. Here the CDR3 DNA reads TGTGCCAGCAGCGATAACACAGGGTCCCAAGAGACCCAGTACTTC.

This clonotype was seen only once. This chain connects TRBV20-1 to TRBJ1-2, with 7 positions matching TRBD1. The germline gives CDR1 DFQATT, CDR2 SNEGSKA (reference sequence). V was clipped by 5 bases and J by 8 bases; unmatched bases: 8. The CDR3 is 12 residues long. The CDR3 sequence is CSAPGTDVGYTF. CDR3 DNA sequence: TGCAGTGCTCCCGGGACAGATGTCGGCTACACCTTC.

The chain uses TRBV7-9 and TRBJ1-4; D remains ambiguous. The V end lost 5 bases, the J end lost 8 bases, and 21 bases lay between the germline ends. Germline V gene sequence: CDR1 SEHNR, CDR2 FQNEAQ (reference sequence). There are 16 residues in the CDR3. The CDR3 sequence: CASSNTWRTGREKLFF. The CDR3, as DNA: TGTGCCAGCAGCAATACGTGGCGGACCGGCCGGGAAAAACTGTTTTTT.

The chain recombines TRBV12-3 or TRBV12-4 with TRBJ2-2; D is possibly TRBD1 or TRBD2 (5 bases each). This CDR3 has 14 amino acids. V lost 8 bases and J lost 6, with 16 bases in between. CDR3 DNA: TGTGCCAGCTTCTCCGGACGGGGACCCGGGGAGCTGTTTTTT. As protein: CASFSGRGPGELFF.

The chain has TRBV5-1 and TRBJ2-7; TRBD1 agrees at 9 bases. This CDR3 comprises 14 residues. The V segment lost 4 bases and the J segment 6 bases; nucleotides outside the gene matches: 8. CDR1 SGHRS and CDR2 YFSETQ come from the germline V gene. CDR3: CASSTGGSFGEQYF. The CDR3 DNA reads TGCGCCAGCAGCACAGGGGGCTCTTTCGGCGAGCAGTACTTC.

This clonotype was seen ten or more times. The chain joins TRBV28 to TRBJ1-2; 9 bases are a match to TRBD1. This CDR3 is built from 14 residues. Germline values: CDR1 MDHEN, CDR2 SYDVKM. Trimming removed 3 bases from V and 8 bases from J; junction bases left unmatched: 7. The chain's CDR3 is CASSFGGQGGGYTF. The CDR3 DNA sequence: TGTGCCAGCAGTTTTGGGGGACAGGGCGGCGGCTACACCTTC.

The sample holds many counts of this clonotype. The chain recombines TRBV12-3 or TRBV12-4 with TRBJ2-7; maybe TRBD2 (6 bases). V lost 5 bases and J 6 bases, leaving 11 bases between the germline ends. The CDR3 contains 12 residues. CDR3 amino acids: CASSTGDGEQYF. The CDR3 DNA sequence: TGTGCCAGCAGTACGGGGGACGGCGAGCAGTACTTC.

The chain joins TRBV4-3 to TRBJ1-2; 9 bases line up with TRBD1. Trimming took 1 base from V and 7 from J; bases not matched to a gene: 7. The CDR3 loop spans 15 amino acids. Germline V gives CDR1 LGHNA, CDR2 YSLEER. The CDR3 region has the DNA TGCGCCAGCAGCCAAGTTGGGGACAGGGTGTTTGGCTACACCTTC. Its protein is CASSQVGDRVFGYTF.

This sequence joins TRBV20-1 and TRBJ2-7; D perhaps matches TRBD2 (6 bases). With 3 bases removed from V and 2 bases from J, the gap between germline ends came to 11 bases. This CDR3 spans 13 amino acids. Germline V CDR1 and CDR2: DFQATT, SNEGSKA (reference sequence). CDR3 region: CSASPSVTYEQYF. The CDR3 DNA follows: TGCAGTGCTAGTCCTAGCGTAACCTACGAGCAGTACTTC.

The chain uses TRBV12-3 or TRBV12-4 and TRBJ1-1; no clear D gene. CDR3 length: 13 residues. V lost 7 bases and J 4 bases, leaving 13 bases between the germline ends. The CDR3 DNA is TGTGCCAGCACCCGCGCTGGGGTCACTGAAGCTTTCTTT. It is translated as CASTRAGVTEAFF.

There are a few counts of this clonotype. The CDR3 sequence is CASSLGATSTDTQYF. The CDR3 DNA is TGCGCCAGCAGCTTGGGCGCAACTAGCACAGATACGCAGTATTTT. This sequence joins TRBV5-1 and TRBJ2-3; D not resolved. Trimming cost V 0 bases and J 0 bases, with 8 bases left between them. This CDR3 spans 15 amino acids. The germline V gene has CDR1 SGHRS and CDR2 YFSETQ.

The gene calls are TRBV15 and TRBJ1-2; 7 positions agree with TRBD1. Per the germline V gene, CDR1 is LNHNV and CDR2 is YYDKDF (reference sequence). The CDR3 has 14 residues. V dropped 2 bases and J dropped 4; count of bases not matched to a gene: 4. The CDR3 region has the DNA TGTGCCACCAGCAGACTCAGGGGGTTCTATGGCTACACCTTC. Protein sequence: CATSRLRGFYGYTF.

The chain is built from TRBV20-1 and TRBJ2-7; perhaps TRBD1 as D (6 bases). Germline V gene lookup returns CDR1 DFQATT and CDR2 SNEGSKA (reference sequence). Trimming removed 0 bases from V and 0 bases from J, with 15 bases in between. CDR3 size: 16 residues. CDR3 in DNA: TGCAGTGCTAGAGATCCAGGCGGACAGAGCTCCTACGAGCAGTACTTC. Translating gives CSARDPGGQSSYEQYF.

The J gene is TRBJ1-2, the V gene TRBV20-1, with a tentative D call TRBD1 (5 bases). Trimming removed 3 bases at V and 9 bases at J, with 14 bases between. There are 12 residues in the CDR3. Per germline, CDR1 DFQATT and CDR2 SNEGSKA (reference sequence). The CDR3 DNA reads TGCAGTGCTAGGGAACCGGGACGTAGCTACACCTTC. This translates into CSAREPGRSYTF.

This clonotype was recorded at least ten times. The rearrangement links TRBV29-1 to TRBJ2-5, with D unclear. The CDR3 totals 13 residues. Germline V gene data show CDR1 as SQVTM and CDR2 as ANQGSEA. The germline V and J ends were trimmed by 4 bases and 1 base, with 10 bases remaining between them. CDR3 loop: CSVAGRLQETQYF. CDR3 DNA sequence: TGCAGCGTTGCGGGCCGGCTCCAAGAGACCCAGTACTTC.

This chain connects TRBV4-3 to TRBJ1-2; 9 bases fit TRBD1. The germline CDR1 and CDR2 sequences are LGHNA and YSLEER. The CDR3 totals 15 residues. J gave up 7 bases and V 3 bases, and 9 bases lay outside the gene matches. CDR3 sequence (DNA): TGCGCCAGCAGCCAGGAACAGGGGGCGGCTTCTGGCTACACCTTC. This translates into CASSQEQGAASGYTF.

The CDR3 coding sequence is TGCAGCGCCAAAATGACAGGGTCCAAAGATACGCAGTATTTT. Protein product: CSAKMTGSKDTQYF. The chain employs TRBV29-1 and TRBJ2-3, with TRBD1 matching 7 bases. V shed 7 bases and J 5 bases; nucleotides not matched to a gene: 12. This CDR3 region has 14 residues. Germline V gene data show CDR1 as SQVTM and CDR2 as ANQGSEA.

This clonotype was seen more than once but under ten times. The rearrangement joins TRBV5-6 to TRBJ2-7; D remains ambiguous. The length of the CDR3 is 12 residues. Looked up from germline, CDR1 is SGHDT and CDR2 is YYEEEE. Trimming removed 5 bases at V and 3 bases at J, with 9 bases between. The CDR3: CASRASGYEQYF. Here the CDR3 DNA reads TGTGCCAGCAGGGCCTCCGGCTACGAGCAGTACTTC.